The 32 T cell receptor beta chains below come from one sample, sequenced in a study of shared clonotypes between healthy human individuals. This table comes from immunoSEQ multiplex PCR, and its TCRdb copy is limited to in-frame clones, with some not included. The sample carries about 450,000 clones, 79% recorded once. The sample consisted of PBMCs. These receptors were obtained from a woman between 40 and 55 years old in good health. Some clones in this sample may be carry-over from other donors' samples.

On this clone itself: The sample carries other DNA sequences with the same CDR3. The chain combines TRBV29-1 with TRBJ2-1, with D possibly TRBD1 on 5 matching bases. Per germline, CDR1 SQVTM and CDR2 ANQGSEA. This CDR3 contains 14 residues. V was cut by 2 bases and J by 0 bases, with 8 bases left in between. CDR3: CSVEKGVSYNEQFF. In DNA form, the CDR3 reads TGCAGCGTTGAAAAAGGGGTCTCCTACAATGAGCAGTTCTTC.

This clone was seen once. The chain recombines TRBV15 with TRBJ2-5, with TRBD2 matching 11 bases. CDR3 length: 16 residues. CDR1 and CDR2 from the germline V gene are LNHNV and YYDKDF (reference sequence). V dropped 1 base and J dropped 1; count of bases not matched to a gene: 2. This CDR3 is CATSRGGLAAQETQYF. The CDR3 DNA sequence: TGTGCCACCAGCAGAGGGGGACTAGCGGCCCAAGAGACCCAGTACTTC.

The V gene is TRBV18, the J gene TRBJ2-5, with 7 bases lining up with TRBD2. V gave up 2 bases and J gave up 3 bases; unmatched junction bases: 3. The CDR3 runs 14 residues. Germline assignment: CDR1 KGHSH and CDR2 LQKENI. CDR3 amino acids: CASSPGRGEETQYF. The CDR3 nucleotides are TGTGCCAGCTCACCAGGGAGGGGAGAAGAGACCCAGTACTTC.

This chain links TRBV29-1 with TRBJ2-4; D unresolved. The CDR3 has 14 residues. Germline V lookup: CDR1 SQVTM, CDR2 ANQGSEA. The germline V and J ends were trimmed by 0 bases and 2 bases, with 8 bases remaining between them. CDR3 nucleotide sequence: TGCAGCGTTGAAGATCAAGGAACCAAAAACATTCAGTACTTC. This encodes CSVEDQGTKNIQYF.

The chain joins TRBV6-5 to TRBJ1-2; D is unclear. The CDR3 spans 15 residues. Between the trimmed V and J ends, which lost 4 bases and 7 bases, there was a span of 19 bases. Germline V gene sequence: CDR1 MNHEY, CDR2 SVGAGI. As DNA, the CDR3 is TGTGCCAGCAGTTCCTTTACGGCCGGTTGGAGTGGCTACACCTTC. Amino acid sequence: CASSSFTAGWSGYTF.

The gene calls are TRBV5-1 and TRBJ2-2, with 15 bases matching TRBD2. The trim removed 3 bases at V and 6 bases at J, leaving 6 bases unmatched. Germline lookup yields CDR1 SGHRS and CDR2 YFSETQ. The CDR3 length is 17 residues. For the CDR3, the DNA is TGCGCCAGCAGCTCCCTAGGACTAGCGGGAGGGTCCGGGGAGCTGTTTTTT. It codes for CASSSLGLAGGSGELFF.

The CDR3, as DNA: TGTGCCAGCCGTCAGACAGGGACGATCAATCAGCCCCAGCATTTT. Residues: CASRQTGTINQPQHF. J is TRBJ1-5 and V is TRBV28; TRBD1 agrees at 7 bases. V lost 8 bases and J lost 3; bases outside the gene matches: 10. This CDR3 spans 15 amino acids. Germline-derived CDR1 and CDR2 are MDHEN and SYDVKM.

The V gene is TRBV18, the J gene TRBJ2-6, with no clear D. CDR3 length: 16 amino acids. Germline CDR1 KGHSH, CDR2 LQKENI. Trimming shortened V by 0 bases and J by 0 bases, and 6 bases separated the two germline ends. CDR3 residues: CASSPPGASGANVLTF. In DNA form, the CDR3 reads TGTGCCAGCTCACCACCAGGAGCCTCTGGGGCCAACGTCCTGACTTTC. Based on the CDR3 plus reference TRBV18 and TRBJ2-6, the full variable domain is NAGVMQNPRHLVRRRGQEARLRCSPMKGHSHVYWYRQLPEEGLKFMVYLQKENIIDESGMPKERFSAEFPKEGPSILRIQQVVRGDSAAYFCASSPPGASGANVLTFGAGSRLTVL.

The V call is TRBV19, the J call TRBJ1-1; D uncertain. The CDR3 extends over 15 amino acids. Germline values: CDR1 LNHDA, CDR2 SQIVND (reference sequence). Between the trimmed V and J ends, which lost 2 bases and 1 base, there was a span of 11 bases. The CDR3 DNA is TGTGCCAGTAGTATACCACGCAAGGCGAACACTGAAGCTTTCTTT. It codes for CASSIPRKANTEAFF.

The J gene is TRBJ2-5, the V gene TRBV28, with D perhaps given as TRBD1 or TRBD2 (5 bases each). This CDR3 spans 14 amino acids. CDR1 is MDHEN, CDR2 SYDVKM, per germline. The V end lost 3 bases, the J end lost 5 bases, and 13 bases lay between the germline ends. CDR3 loop: CASSLSGWEETQYF. The DNA for the CDR3 is TGTGCCAGCAGTTTGTCAGGGTGGGAGGAGACCCAGTACTTC.

This chain joins TRBV19 and TRBJ2-6; no definite D call. The V and J ends lost 6 bases and 4 bases respectively, with 13 bases between them. The CDR3 is made up of 15 amino acids. CDR1 is LNHDA, CDR2 SQIVND, per germline (reference sequence). The CDR3 sequence: CASSIRRTGANVLTF. CDR3 sequence (DNA): TGTGCCAGTAGCATTCGGCGTACCGGGGCCAACGTCCTGACTTTC.

The rearrangement joins TRBV18 to TRBJ1-1, with 11 nucleotides matching TRBD1. The CDR3 has 14 amino acids. The V gene end was trimmed by 4 bases and the J gene end by 8 bases; junction bases not matched to a gene: 6. Germline V gives CDR1 KGHSH, CDR2 LQKENI. The CDR3 loop reads CASSLTGTGGEAFF. In DNA, the CDR3 is TGTGCCAGCTCACTGACCGGGACAGGGGGAGAAGCTTTCTTT.

The V gene is TRBV7-2, the J gene TRBJ2-4; unclear D gene. The V gene lost 3 bases and the J gene lost 5 bases, with 8 bases spanning the gap. This CDR3 is built from 13 residues. CDR1 is SGHTA, CDR2 FQGNSA, per germline. DNA for the CDR3: TGTGCCAGCAGCTTGAGATGGCAAAACATTCAGTACTTC. It yields the protein CASSLRWQNIQYF.

This chain uses TRBV5-1 with TRBJ1-1, with D perhaps TRBD1 (6 bases). V lost 1 base to trimming and J lost 2 bases, with 12 bases between them. The germline V gene encodes CDR1 SGHRS and CDR2 YFSETQ. The CDR3 contains 15 residues. The CDR3 sequence: CASSLRSGGNTEAFF. CDR3 DNA sequence: TGCGCCAGCAGCTTGAGGAGTGGGGGCAACACTGAAGCTTTCTTT.

This chain joins TRBV4-3 and TRBJ2-2; 11 bases match TRBD1. CDR1 is LGHNA, CDR2 YSLEER, per germline. The CDR3 sequence is 15 residues long. Trimming removed 5 bases from V and 8 bases from J; junction bases left unmatched: 7. The CDR3 DNA is TGCGCCAGCAGCTACGGGACAGGGGGTAATGGGGAGCTGTTTTTT. Protein product: CASSYGTGGNGELFF.

This chain uses TRBV30 with TRBJ1-2; a weak D match, TRBD1 (5 bases). CDR3 length: 12 residues. Trimming removed 4 bases from V and 3 bases from J, with 9 bases in between. In germline, CDR1 is GTSNPN, CDR2 SVGIG (reference sequence). The CDR3 bases are TGTGCCTGGACCGGGGACCACTATGGCTACACCTTC. Amino acids: CAWTGDHYGYTF.

In this sample, this clone turned up a few times. Other DNA sequences within the sample encode an identical CDR3. The chain employs TRBV30 and TRBJ1-2, with D tentatively TRBD1 (5 bases). CDR3 length: 13 residues. CDR1 is GTSNPN and CDR2 is SVGIG in the germline V gene (reference sequence). V was shortened by 0 bases and J by 1 base, with 6 bases between the two germline ends. The CDR3 protein is CAWSVDSNYGYTF. CDR3 nucleotide sequence: TGTGCCTGGAGTGTAGACAGTAACTATGGCTACACCTTC.

V gene TRBV4-3 combines with J gene TRBJ2-2; D may be TRBD2 (5 bases). In germline, CDR1 is LGHNA, CDR2 YSLEER. There are 15 residues in the CDR3. Trimming pared 5 bases from V and 5 bases from J, leaving 15 bases between. In DNA form, the CDR3 reads TGCGCCAGCAGCTCTCTCGGGGTAGAAACCGGGGAGCTGTTTTTT. Its translation is CASSSLGVETGELFF.

This chain connects TRBV7-2 to TRBJ2-7, with 11 nucleotides matching TRBD2. From germline, CDR1 is SGHTA and CDR2 FQGNSA. There are 15 residues in the CDR3. V was pared by 2 bases and J by 3 bases, with 3 bases of the junction left unmatched. CDR3 protein: CASSLKGLADYEQYF. As DNA, the CDR3 is TGTGCCAGCAGCTTAAAGGGACTAGCGGACTACGAGCAGTACTTC.

This sequence joins TRBV29-1 and TRBJ1-2; 7 bases are a match to TRBD1. The CDR3 sequence is 18 residues long. V lost 4 bases, J lost 5 bases, and 22 bases stayed unmatched. Looked up from germline, CDR1 is SQVTM and CDR2 is ANQGSEA. CDR3 residues: CSVGGSITGAAKKYGYTF. As DNA, the CDR3 is TGCAGCGTTGGGGGATCAATTACAGGGGCCGCCAAAAAATATGGCTACACCTTC. Full variable domain (remainder filled in from reference TRBV29-1 and TRBJ1-2): SAVISQKPSRDICQRGTSLTIQCQVDSQVTMMFWYRQQPGQSLTLIATANQGSEATYESGFVIDKFPISRPNLTFSTLTVSNMSPEDSSIYLCSVGGSITGAAKKYGYTFGSGTRLTVV.

The rearrangement links TRBV30 to TRBJ2-6; D is possibly TRBD1 (5 bases). The V end was cut by 1 base, the J end by 8 bases, with 12 bases between. The CDR3 length is 14 residues. Germline V lookup: CDR1 GTSNPN, CDR2 SVGIG (reference sequence). The CDR3 region is CAWSGRTGTNVLTF. In DNA, the CDR3 is TGTGCCTGGAGTGGGAGAACAGGCACCAACGTCCTGACTTTC. Drawing the rest from reference TRBV30 and TRBJ2-6, the complete variable domain is SQTIHQWPATLVQPVGSPLSLECTVEGTSNPNLYWYRQAAGRGLQLLFYSVGIGQISSEVPQNLSASRPQDRQFILSSKKLLLSDSGFYLCAWSGRTGTNVLTFGAGSRLTVL.

V and J are TRBV5-1 and TRBJ1-2, with TRBD1 matching 9 bases. Germline V CDR1 and CDR2: SGHRS, YFSETQ. Unmatched junction bases numbered 5, after V lost 0 bases and J lost 5 bases. This CDR3 has 15 residues. CDR3 in DNA: TGCGCCAGCAGCTTGGGAGACAGGGGGACTTATGGCTACACCTTC. Translating it yields CASSLGDRGTYGYTF.

V usage is TRBV2 and J usage is TRBJ2-3; a weak D match, TRBD2 (5 bases). Germline CDR1 and CDR2: SNHLY and FYNNEI. The V end lost 8 bases, the J end lost 6 bases, and 9 bases lay between the germline ends. CDR3 length: 11 amino acids. CDR3 in amino acids: CASRVADTQYF. The CDR3 DNA follows: TGTGCCAGCCGGGTAGCGGATACGCAGTATTTT.

The V call is TRBV7-2, the J call TRBJ2-2; unclear D gene. The CDR3 is 16 amino acids. The germline V and J ends were trimmed by 0 bases and 0 bases, with 8 bases remaining between them. Looked up from germline, CDR1 is SGHTA and CDR2 is FQGNSA. DNA of the CDR3: TGTGCCAGCAGCTTAGCCGGGTCGACGAACACCGGGGAGCTGTTTTTT. It translates to CASSLAGSTNTGELFF.

The rearrangement links TRBV6-1 to TRBJ1-5; D is unresolved. The CDR3 totals 14 residues. Trimming removed 1 base from V and 5 bases from J, with 9 bases in between. The V gene's germline CDR1 is MNHNS and CDR2 SASEGT. CDR3 in DNA: TGTGCCAGCAGTGAAGTTGTCGGAGATCAGCCCCAGCATTTT. It is translated as CASSEVVGDQPQHF.

The rearrangement joins TRBV19 to TRBJ2-1; D may be TRBD2 (5 bases). CDR1 is LNHDA and CDR2 is SQIVND in the germline V gene (reference sequence). V was shortened by 3 bases and J by 9 bases, with 15 bases between the two germline ends. This CDR3 region has 14 residues. The CDR3 spells CASSINGLLPEQFF. The CDR3 DNA reads as TGTGCCAGTAGTATTAACGGACTCCTTCCTGAGCAGTTCTTC.

This clone was recorded a few times. The chain uses TRBV29-1 and TRBJ1-3, with TRBD1 matching over 8 bases. CDR1 is SQVTM, CDR2 ANQGSEA, per germline. Germline trimming cut 3 bases from V and 4 bases from J; bases unmatched to any gene: 5. This CDR3 contains 14 residues. Written as DNA, the CDR3 is TGCAGCGTTGAGTTCAGGGGGCAAGGAAACACCATATATTTT. Amino acid sequence: CSVEFRGQGNTIYF.

The sample holds one count of this clone. The chain recombines TRBV9 with TRBJ1-2; no definite D call. The ends were cut back, 3 bases at V and 4 bases at J, with 10 bases in the middle. From germline, CDR1 is SGDLS and CDR2 YYNGEE. The CDR3 length is 13 residues. Written as DNA, the CDR3 is TGTGCCAGCAGCGAATCAAGCCTCTATGGCTACACCTTC. The encoded protein is CASSESSLYGYTF.

The rearrangement uses TRBV2 and TRBJ2-1; 11 bases line up with TRBD2. The CDR3 totals 15 residues. V dropped 3 bases and J dropped 8; count of bases not matched to a gene: 6. From germline, CDR1 is SNHLY and CDR2 FYNNEI. CDR3 in amino acids: CASSDPGLAVHEQFF. The CDR3 nucleotides read TGTGCCAGCAGTGATCCGGGACTAGCGGTCCATGAGCAGTTCTTC.

V usage is TRBV7-9 and J usage is TRBJ2-1; the D gene is possibly TRBD2 (6 bases). Trimming cost V 4 bases and J 4 bases, with 8 bases left between them. Per germline, CDR1 SEHNR and CDR2 FQNEAQ (reference sequence). The CDR3 contains 13 residues. Here the CDR3 reads CASSWGLYNEQFF. As DNA, the CDR3 is TGTGCCAGCAGCTGGGGACTTTACAATGAGCAGTTCTTC.

This sequence joins TRBV10-2 and TRBJ1-1, with 7 bases fitting TRBD1. The germline gives CDR1 WSHSY, CDR2 SAAADI. V lost 10 bases to trimming and J lost 4 bases; unmatched junction nucleotides: 12. The CDR3 contains 14 residues. The CDR3: CATRGDSQATEAFF. In nucleotides, the CDR3 is TGCGCCACGAGAGGGGACAGCCAGGCCACTGAAGCTTTCTTT.

The table lists this clone with a count of one. This sequence joins TRBV10-3 and TRBJ2-3, with 13 bases lining up with TRBD2. CDR1 and CDR2 from the germline V gene are ENHRY and SYGVKD. The ends lost 0 bases at V and 4 bases at J; junction bases unmatched: 13. The CDR3 spans 20 residues. This CDR3 reads CAISESTIAKLAGGSDTQYF. The CDR3 DNA is TGTGCCATCAGTGAGTCGACAATTGCTAAACTAGCGGGAGGGTCAGATACGCAGTATTTT.